This T cell receptor (beta chain) was recovered during a study of blood T cell repertoires in COVID-19. Looking at the study overall: COVID-19 samples, acute and convalescent, were from the United States, Italy and Spain.

Repertoires were generated with immunoSEQ multiplex PCR, while TCRdb's copy carries only in-frame clones and drops some. The sample contains about 180,000 clones, more than 85% of which appear only once. This CDR3 contains 13 residues. V lost 4 bases, J lost 5 bases, and 11 bases lay in between. CDR1 and CDR2 (germline): LGHDT, YNNKEL (reference sequence). Sequenced: peripheral blood. The chain couples TRBV3-1 (or the pseudogene TRBV3-2) to TRBJ2-5; D may be TRBD1 (5 bases). This sequence originates from a man in his forties or fifties with acute or convalescent COVID-19. The CDR3 region is CASSPRQSETQYF. CDR3 bases: TGTGCCAGCAGCCCCCGACAGTCGGAGACCCAGTACTTC.